Listed below are T cell receptor beta chains from one sample, sequenced in a study of T cell changes during pregnancy in multiple sclerosis. Profiled with immunoSEQ multiplex PCR; TCRdb holds only in-frame clones, not every one. Found here are approximately 85,000 clones, 94% of them singletons; the top ten hold 2.5%. The sequenced sample was peripheral blood, obtained in the third trimester of pregnancy. These receptor sequences come from a female donor with multiple sclerosis, enrolled in a pregnancy study. CDR3s leave out the opening cysteine and the closing phenylalanine or tryptophan. Fields, in order: V gene, CDR3 length, CDR3 protein.

TRBV27 13 ASRRGANSDYEQY
TRBV5-1 18 ASSLGRKGRIFGTNEKLF
TRBV5-4 13 ASSSGQELGNEQF
TRBV29-1 11 SVGGGHNQPQH
TRBV27 16 ASKRSGGPLRNTGELF
TRBV27 12 ASSSGQTGNTIY
TRBV15 12 ATTTSGGMNEQF
TRBV7-2 10 ASSLLNYEQY
TRBV6-1 12 ASRISRGGPEAF
TRBV5-6 14 ASSSSGGARTDTQY
TRBV6-6 13 ASSYSAGQGGVAF
TRBV11-2 12 ASSFSYSAETQY
TRBV18 13 ASSPGKGALEKLF
TRBV4-1 12 ASSHADRNSPLH
TRBV6-1 13 ASSETGAVRDTQY
TRBV7-9 11 ASSLPGQLQQY
TRBV5-1 13 ASSSQGVYNSPLH
TRBV27 10 ASSLNTYEQY
TRBV7-9 13 ASSLGPGVGTEAF
TRBV19 14 ASSLWDRGKLTEAF
TRBV7-6 15 ASSLGDRVFGTGELF
TRBV27 11 ASSSTGASPLH